These T cell receptor beta chains were read from a single sample in a study of T cells in narcolepsy. Profiling relied on immunoSEQ multiplex PCR, and the TCRdb table lists in-frame clones only, not all of them. The profile shows 30,000 to 35,000 clones, 75% to 90% of them singletons. The source material was CD45RA- memory CD4+ T cells from PBMCs. These receptors were collected from a human donor with narcolepsy. CDR3s include the opening cysteine and the closing phenylalanine or tryptophan. Each record gives: CDR3 protein, clone size, V gene, CDR3 length. Size is omitted from some rows. Given values are once, few, many or a class for expanded clones.

cdr3_aa: CASSRGQGQTQYF
clone_size: once
v_call: TRBV19
cdr3_length: 13

cdr3_aa: CASSRVSYGYTF
clone_size: -
v_call: TRBV28
cdr3_length: 12

cdr3_aa: CASSILAGVMTDTQYF
clone_size: -
v_call: TRBV19
cdr3_length: 16

cdr3_aa: CASSLQGAQGYTF
clone_size: -
v_call: TRBV6-5
cdr3_length: 13

cdr3_aa: CASSGGQGPDTQYF
clone_size: once
v_call: TRBV10-1
cdr3_length: 14

cdr3_aa: CASSAGTSSGNEQFF
clone_size: -
v_call: TRBV10-2
cdr3_length: 15

cdr3_aa: CASSQKGVTEAFF
clone_size: -
v_call: TRBV6-1
cdr3_length: 13

cdr3_aa: CASSYLPGQPQHF
clone_size: few
v_call: TRBV6-5
cdr3_length: 13

cdr3_aa: CASSSPTLAGARETQYF
clone_size: -
v_call: TRBV7-2
cdr3_length: 17

cdr3_aa: CATRGTNYGYTF
clone_size: -
v_call: TRBV6-5
cdr3_length: 12

cdr3_aa: CASSLASTSGANVLTF
clone_size: few
v_call: TRBV5-4
cdr3_length: 16

cdr3_aa: CASKRQGSNEQYF
clone_size: few
v_call: TRBV2
cdr3_length: 13

cdr3_aa: CASSLAEGPYNEQFF
clone_size: -
v_call: TRBV5-1
cdr3_length: 15

cdr3_aa: CASGRRDNNEKLFF
clone_size: -
v_call: TRBV5-1
cdr3_length: 14

cdr3_aa: CASSIDPGGSPLHF
clone_size: -
v_call: TRBV19
cdr3_length: 14

cdr3_aa: CASSSTGSYGYTF
clone_size: -
v_call: TRBV6-5
cdr3_length: 13

cdr3_aa: CATGTGGLWSTGELFF
clone_size: -
v_call: TRBV28
cdr3_length: 16

cdr3_aa: CASRREQGNTGELFF
clone_size: once
v_call: TRBV5-5
cdr3_length: 15

cdr3_aa: CSVVEGYSNQPQHF
clone_size: -
v_call: TRBV29-1
cdr3_length: 14

cdr3_aa: CASSLLQGARYGYTF
clone_size: -
v_call: TRBV28
cdr3_length: 15

cdr3_aa: CASSVGLAAQNEQYF
clone_size: once
v_call: TRBV9
cdr3_length: 15

cdr3_aa: CASSRGTGGNQPQHF
clone_size: -
v_call: TRBV18
cdr3_length: 15

cdr3_aa: CASTRTGGDPEAFF
clone_size: -
v_call: TRBV7-9
cdr3_length: 14

cdr3_aa: CASSLSLRFAYEQYF
clone_size: once
v_call: TRBV5-8
cdr3_length: 15

cdr3_aa: CASSRTAIAGANNEQFF
clone_size: -
v_call: TRBV19
cdr3_length: 17

cdr3_aa: CASRSGGRDEQYF
clone_size: -
v_call: TRBV6-6
cdr3_length: 13

cdr3_aa: CASSLREGRGEQFF
clone_size: -
v_call: TRBV7-3
cdr3_length: 14

cdr3_aa: CASSFAGLAGGSYEQYF
clone_size: -
v_call: TRBV28
cdr3_length: 17

cdr3_aa: CASSPGQGWRKNIQYF
clone_size: -
v_call: TRBV28
cdr3_length: 16

cdr3_aa: CASSRVENTEAFF
clone_size: -
v_call: TRBV11-2
cdr3_length: 13

cdr3_aa: CASSLSGTGIPYEQYF
clone_size: -
v_call: TRBV5-1
cdr3_length: 16

cdr3_aa: CASSPNSGLAGYNEQFF
clone_size: -
v_call: TRBV4-2
cdr3_length: 17

cdr3_aa: CASSSDRNTEAFF
clone_size: -
v_call: TRBV7-3
cdr3_length: 13

cdr3_aa: CASSTGATYEQYF
clone_size: -
v_call: TRBV9
cdr3_length: 13

cdr3_aa: CASSPYQQFDTEAFF
clone_size: -
v_call: TRBV4-2
cdr3_length: 15

cdr3_aa: CATSRDLTGNGNQPQHF
clone_size: -
v_call: TRBV15
cdr3_length: 17

cdr3_aa: CASSELGLNGNEQFF
clone_size: -
v_call: TRBV25-1
cdr3_length: 15

cdr3_aa: CAWSRPGAYEQYF
clone_size: -
v_call: TRBV30
cdr3_length: 13

cdr3_aa: CASSVNSETQYF
clone_size: -
v_call: TRBV7-2
cdr3_length: 12

cdr3_aa: CASSGTLTSGGLETQYF
clone_size: -
v_call: TRBV5-6
cdr3_length: 17

cdr3_aa: CASRERVAFGYEQYF
clone_size: -
v_call: TRBV2
cdr3_length: 15

cdr3_aa: CASQRTTNEKLFF
clone_size: -
v_call: TRBV2
cdr3_length: 13

cdr3_aa: CASSLGTTGGDTQYF
clone_size: -
v_call: TRBV4-3
cdr3_length: 15

cdr3_aa: CASSFQTEPYEQYF
clone_size: -
v_call: TRBV5-5
cdr3_length: 14

cdr3_aa: CASKSQGLNTEAFF
clone_size: -
v_call: TRBV19
cdr3_length: 14

cdr3_aa: CASADAGTSLSTDTQYF
clone_size: once
v_call: TRBV4-2
cdr3_length: 17

cdr3_aa: CASLPTVSGEKLFF
clone_size: once
v_call: TRBV2
cdr3_length: 14

cdr3_aa: CASSWLGQGISIQRYTF
clone_size: -
v_call: TRBV28
cdr3_length: 17

cdr3_aa: CAISSGTGEASRGNTIYF
clone_size: -
v_call: TRBV10-3
cdr3_length: 18

cdr3_aa: CASSFKGYGNQPQHF
clone_size: -
v_call: TRBV28
cdr3_length: 15

cdr3_aa: CASSLVWDRGGYTF
clone_size: -
v_call: TRBV5-6
cdr3_length: 14

cdr3_aa: CASSQGVETQYF
clone_size: -
v_call: TRBV11-2
cdr3_length: 12

cdr3_aa: CASSQGSGLPRNEQFF
clone_size: -
v_call: TRBV4-1
cdr3_length: 16

cdr3_aa: CASSAQGGYGYTF
clone_size: -
v_call: TRBV6-1
cdr3_length: 13

cdr3_aa: CASSTSRGGYQPQHF
clone_size: -
v_call: TRBV6-1
cdr3_length: 15

cdr3_aa: CASSPRGLRGYTF
clone_size: -
v_call: TRBV6-7
cdr3_length: 13

cdr3_aa: CASTGLAGAYEQYF
clone_size: once
v_call: TRBV5-1
cdr3_length: 14

cdr3_aa: CASSKNRGTRQNTEAFF
clone_size: -
v_call: TRBV5-6
cdr3_length: 17

cdr3_aa: CASSPPLGTQYF
clone_size: -
v_call: TRBV5-5
cdr3_length: 12

cdr3_aa: CASSHRVNTGELFF
clone_size: -
v_call: TRBV7-3
cdr3_length: 14